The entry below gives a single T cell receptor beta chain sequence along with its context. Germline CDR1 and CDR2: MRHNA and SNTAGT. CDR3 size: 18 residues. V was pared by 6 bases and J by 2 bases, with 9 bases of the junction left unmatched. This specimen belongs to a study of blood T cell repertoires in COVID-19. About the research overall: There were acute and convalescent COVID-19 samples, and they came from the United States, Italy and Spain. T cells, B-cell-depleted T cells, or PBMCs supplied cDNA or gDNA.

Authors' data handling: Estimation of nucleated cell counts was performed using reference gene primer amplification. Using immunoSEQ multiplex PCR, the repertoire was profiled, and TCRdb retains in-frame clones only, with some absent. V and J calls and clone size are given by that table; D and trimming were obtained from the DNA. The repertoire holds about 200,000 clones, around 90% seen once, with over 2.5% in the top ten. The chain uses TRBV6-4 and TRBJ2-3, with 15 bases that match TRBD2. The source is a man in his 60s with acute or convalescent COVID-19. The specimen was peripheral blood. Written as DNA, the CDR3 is TGTGCCAGCAGCCCCCGCGGGACTAGCGGGGGGTCCACAGATACGCAGTATTTT. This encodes CASSPRGTSGGSTDTQYF.